These 16 T cell receptor beta chains were all obtained from the same sample, sequenced in a study of cytomegalovirus exposure and HLA in healthy donors. The PCR had 60 Vbeta and 13 Jbeta primers. Clones were read by immunoSEQ multiplex PCR, and TCRdb kept only the in-frame ones, dropping some. Of some 130,000 clones in the sample, approximately 82% are singletons; the top ten hold 2.5% to 3%. Sample: PBMCs. The source is a boy aged 2-15 years in good health and CMV-seronegative.

The chain carries TRBV6-5 and TRBJ2-7; 7 positions match TRBD2. The CDR3 contains 15 residues. Unmatched junction bases numbered 7, after V lost 5 bases and J lost 0 bases. Germline V gives CDR1 MNHEY, CDR2 SVGAGI. The CDR3 protein is CASSAFGRSSYEQYV. The CDR3 nucleotides are TGTGCCAGCAGTGCGTTCGGGAGGAGCTCCTACGAGCAGTACGTC.

This chain uses TRBV6-1 with TRBJ2-4; tentatively, D is TRBD1 (5 bases). The germline V gene encodes CDR1 MNHNS and CDR2 SASEGT. This CDR3 comprises 14 residues. With 6 bases removed from V and 8 bases from J, the gap between germline ends came to 17 bases. The CDR3 loop reads CASSTDTGPDIQYF. DNA of the CDR3: TGTGCCAGCAGCACCGATACAGGTCCGGACATTCAGTACTTC.

The chain carries TRBV19 and TRBJ1-2, with 8 bases aligning to TRBD1. The germline V gene encodes CDR1 LNHDA and CDR2 SQIVND (reference sequence). The junction had 12 bases not matched to a gene; V was cut back by 7 bases and J by 8 bases. The CDR3 has 14 amino acids. The CDR3 DNA reads as TGTGCCAGTAAGCCCTACAGGGGGTGGGGAGGCTACACCTTC. Translation gives CASKPYRGWGGYTF. Based on the CDR3 plus reference TRBV19 and TRBJ1-2, the full variable domain is DGGITQSPKYLFRKEGQNVTLSCEQNLNHDAMYWYRQDPGQGLRLIYYSQIVNDFQKGDIAEGYSVSREKKESFPLTVTSAQKNPTAFYLCASKPYRGWGGYTFGSGTRLTVV.

The chain recombines TRBV5-6 with TRBJ1-2; 7 nucleotides align to TRBD1. Losses at the gene ends were 0 bases for V and 7 bases for J; bases not matched to a gene: 0. Looked up from germline, CDR1 is SGHDT and CDR2 is YYEEEE. The CDR3 contains 12 residues. The CDR3 DNA reads as TGTGCCAGCAGCTTGGACAGGGGTGGCTACACCTTC. Amino acids: CASSLDRGGYTF.

The rearrangement uses TRBV30 and TRBJ2-1, with D tentatively TRBD2 (5 bases). The germline V and J ends were trimmed by 4 bases and 9 bases, with 13 bases remaining between them. Germline loops: CDR1 GTSNPN, CDR2 SVGIG (reference sequence). This CDR3 region has 12 residues. The CDR3 here is CAWIRREGEQFF. DNA for the CDR3: TGTGCCTGGATCCGCCGGGAAGGTGAGCAGTTCTTC. The full variable domain, in which reference TRBV30 and TRBJ2-1 provide the parts outside the CDR3, is SQTIHQWPATLVQPVGSPLSLECTVEGTSNPNLYWYRQAAGRGLQLLFYSVGIGQISSEVPQNLSASRPQDRQFILSSKKLLLSDSGFYLCAWIRREGEQFFGPGTRLTVL.

The chain carries TRBV9 and TRBJ1-2; 8 bases fit TRBD1. Trimming took 7 bases from V and 4 from J; bases not matched to a gene: 9. The CDR3 consists of 14 residues. The V gene's germline CDR1 is SGDLS and CDR2 YYNGEE. In DNA form, the CDR3 reads TGTGCCAGCCGTCAGGGGGCCCCCCCCTATGGCTACACCTTC. Protein: CASRQGAPPYGYTF. The variable domain in full, completed from reference TRBV9 and TRBJ1-2, reads DSGVTQTPKHLITATGQRVTLRCSPRSGDLSVYWYQQSLDQGLQFLIQYYNGEERAKGNILERFSAQQFPDLHSELNLSSLELGDSALYFCASRQGAPPYGYTFGSGTRLTVV.

The J gene is TRBJ2-4, the V gene TRBV27; D remains ambiguous. Per the germline V gene, CDR1 is MNHEY and CDR2 is SMNVEV (reference sequence). V lost 8 bases, J lost 0 bases, and 17 bases lay in between. The CDR3 extends over 16 amino acids. CDR3 loop: CASAGGTQLAKNIQYF. CDR3 DNA sequence: TGTGCCAGCGCTGGCGGAACTCAACTAGCCAAAAACATTCAGTACTTC.

As for this clone: Because it lacks the conserved phenylalanine or tryptophan at the end, this CDR3 is likely a read error. It is unclear where the CDR3 begins or ends on the DNA, so no DNA is shown, and the CDR3 is as TCRdb lists it. This chain connects TRBV12-5 to TRBJ2-7; the D call TRBD1 from the table was never checked on the DNA. CDR1 and CDR2 from the germline V gene are LGHNT and FRNRAP. The CDR3 totals 13 residues, both ends included. The CDR3: CASGLSSRQGMVL.

The chain uses TRBV6-1 and TRBJ2-2, with D perhaps matching TRBD1 (6 bases). The V gene's germline CDR1 is MNHNS and CDR2 SASEGT. Trimming removed 6 bases from V and 7 bases from J, with 15 bases in between. This CDR3 comprises 14 residues. CDR3 sequence reads: CASRTGISGGELFF. CDR3 DNA sequence: TGTGCCAGCAGGACAGGAATATCTGGCGGGGAGCTGTTTTTT.

The V gene is TRBV6-5, the J gene TRBJ1-5, with D possibly TRBD1 on 6 matching bases. Deletions cut 4 bases from V and 3 bases from J, with 16 bases between. Germline-derived CDR1 and CDR2 are MNHEY and SVGAGI. This CDR3 is 16 amino acids long. In DNA, the CDR3 is TGTGCCAGCAGTTCCCTCACAGGGAGGGTCAATCAGCCCCAGCATTTT. The encoded protein is CASSSLTGRVNQPQHF.

The V and J genes are TRBV19 and TRBJ1-2, with TRBD1 matching 8 bases. The ends lost 4 bases at V and 5 bases at J; junction bases unmatched: 6. The CDR3 totals 14 residues. Germline CDR1 reads LNHDA; CDR2 reads SQIVND (reference sequence). CDR3 coding DNA: TGTGCCAGTAGTACACAGACAGGGGTATATGGCTACACCTTC. The encoded protein is CASSTQTGVYGYTF.

The chain couples TRBV7-8 to TRBJ2-7; 7 nucleotides align to TRBD1. The CDR3 length is 16 residues. V lost 0 bases to trimming and J lost 1 base; unmatched junction nucleotides: 6. Germline loops: CDR1 SGHVS, CDR2 FQNEAQ. CDR3: CASSLAVDRRSYEQYF. The CDR3 DNA reads TGTGCCAGCAGCTTAGCCGTGGACAGGCGGTCCTACGAGCAGTACTTC.

Only one count was recorded for this clone. V is TRBV5-1 and J is TRBJ2-5, with unresolved D. The V gene lost 2 bases and the J gene lost 5 bases, with 4 bases spanning the gap. There are 11 residues in the CDR3. Germline V gene sequence: CDR1 SGHRS, CDR2 YFSETQ. This chain's CDR3 is CASSLRETQYF. CDR3 nucleotides: TGCGCCAGCAGCTTACGGGAGACCCAGTACTTC.

The chain couples TRBV6-1 to TRBJ2-7, with 8 bases that match TRBD1. Germline V lookup: CDR1 MNHNS, CDR2 SASEGT. CDR3 length: 14 residues. Losses at the gene ends were 3 bases for V and 9 bases for J; bases not matched to a gene: 10. The CDR3 loop is CASSDQGQASPQYV. The DNA of the CDR3 is TGTGCCAGCAGTGACCAGGGACAGGCCTCTCCGCAGTACGTC.

CDR3 amino acids: CASSQDGTSGYTDTQYF. DNA for the CDR3: TGTGCCAGCAGCCAAGACGGGACTAGCGGCTACACAGATACGCAGTATTTT. V usage is TRBV14 and J usage is TRBJ2-3; 11 nucleotides agree with TRBD2. The junction had 4 bases not matched to a gene; V was cut back by 0 bases and J by 2 bases. CDR1 and CDR2 (germline): SGHDN, FVKESK. This CDR3 contains 17 residues.

This chain uses TRBV4-3 with TRBJ1-1; 9 bases are a match to TRBD1. Germline trimming cut 0 bases from V and 8 bases from J; bases unmatched to any gene: 7. The V gene's germline CDR1 is LGHNA and CDR2 YSLEER. The CDR3 contains 15 residues. The CDR3 nucleotides read TGCGCCAGCAGCCAAGATTGGGGACAGGGTACGGAAGCTTTCTTT. It codes for CASSQDWGQGTEAFF.